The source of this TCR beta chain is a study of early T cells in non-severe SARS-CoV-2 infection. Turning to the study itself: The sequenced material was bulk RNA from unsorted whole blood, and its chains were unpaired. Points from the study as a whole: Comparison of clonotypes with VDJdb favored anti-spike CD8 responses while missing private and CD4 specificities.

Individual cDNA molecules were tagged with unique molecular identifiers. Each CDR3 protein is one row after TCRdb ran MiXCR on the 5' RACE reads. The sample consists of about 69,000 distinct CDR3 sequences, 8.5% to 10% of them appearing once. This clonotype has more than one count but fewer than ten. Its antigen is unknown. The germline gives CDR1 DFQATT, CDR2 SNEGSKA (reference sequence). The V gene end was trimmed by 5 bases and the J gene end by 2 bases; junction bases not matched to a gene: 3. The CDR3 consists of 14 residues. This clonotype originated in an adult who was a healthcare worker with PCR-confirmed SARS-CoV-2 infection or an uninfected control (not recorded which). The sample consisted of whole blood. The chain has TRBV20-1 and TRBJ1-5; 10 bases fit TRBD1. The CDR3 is CSARGTGGNQPQHF. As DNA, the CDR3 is TGCAGTGCTCGAGGGACAGGGGGCAATCAGCCCCAGCATTTT.